This TCR beta chain stems from a study of T cell responses to AZD1222 COVID-19 vaccine. General study points: Donors were largely white British and mainly female; clonal diversity was possibly underestimated. Reportedly, close to half of spike-specific TCRs are directed against unmutated variant regions.

V was trimmed by 0 bases and J by 4 bases, leaving 13 bases between them. This CDR3 is built from 15 residues. Germline assignment: CDR1 LGHNA and CDR2 YNFKEQ. On this clone: Its antigen is still unknown.

This table comes from immunoSEQ multiplex PCR, and its TCRdb copy is limited to in-frame clones, with some not included. This sample has some 170,000 clones, with about 91% found just once. The sequencing here drew on peripheral blood, taken 28 days after the second AZD1222 dose. The sequence derives from an adult who received the AZD1222 COVID-19 vaccine. The chain combines TRBV4-2 with TRBJ2-7, with D unresolved. The CDR3 reads CASSQDQVGQYEQYF. DNA for the CDR3: TGTGCCAGCAGCCAAGATCAGGTTGGGCAATACGAGCAGTACTTC.